This T cell receptor (beta chain) was recovered during a study of beta chain features in type 1 diabetes. Study information: Patients looked much like healthy donors when it came to age, gender and cell yields.

Expressed TCRB transcripts were sequenced because the entire RNA isolate underwent reverse transcription. Sequencing used immunoSEQ multiplex PCR; TCRdb keeps in-frame clones, though not all of them. The data hold roughly 300,000 clones, with about 13% observed a single time. Germline loops: CDR1 SGHTA, CDR2 FQGNSA. V was shortened by 1 base and J by 7 bases, with 14 bases between the two germline ends. The CDR3 loop spans 14 amino acids. The study, taken as a whole, reports: The naive, central memory and Treg TCRB repertoires showed an apparent similarity that was greater among patients than among healthy donors. Type 1 diabetes patients had moderately but significantly shorter TCRB CDR3s in all four CD4+ subsets.

Sorting based on CD45RO/CCR7/CD25/CD127/CD95/CD27 separated CD4+ naive, central memory, regulatory and stem cell-like memory cells. The table lists this clone with a few counts. Its specificity is unknown. This clonotype was obtained from a man aged 25 to 40 with type 1 diabetes. Sequencing used naive CD4+ T cells from blood. The chain is built from TRBV7-2 and TRBJ2-7; D remains ambiguous. For the CDR3, the DNA is TGTGCCAGCAGCTTAGGATCTGGGCTTGGGGAGCAGTACTTC. Translation gives CASSLGSGLGEQYF.